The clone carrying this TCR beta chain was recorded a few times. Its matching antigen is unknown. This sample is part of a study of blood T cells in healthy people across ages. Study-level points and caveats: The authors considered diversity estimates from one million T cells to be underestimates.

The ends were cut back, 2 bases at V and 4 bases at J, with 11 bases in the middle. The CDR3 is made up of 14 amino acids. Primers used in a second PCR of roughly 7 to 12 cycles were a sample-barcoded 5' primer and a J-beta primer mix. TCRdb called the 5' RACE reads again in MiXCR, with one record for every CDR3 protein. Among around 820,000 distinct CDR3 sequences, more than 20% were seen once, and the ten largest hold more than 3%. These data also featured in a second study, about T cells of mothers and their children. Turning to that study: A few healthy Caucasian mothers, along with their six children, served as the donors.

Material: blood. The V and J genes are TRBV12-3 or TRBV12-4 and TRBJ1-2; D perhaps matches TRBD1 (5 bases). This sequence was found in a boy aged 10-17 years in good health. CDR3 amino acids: CASSLNRLTYGYTF. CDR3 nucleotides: TGTGCCAGCAGTTTAAACAGGCTCACCTATGGCTACACCTTC.